The clone carrying this TCR beta chain was detected ten times or more. Its cognate antigen is unknown. RNA transcripts served as the template for amplifying TCR beta CDR3 regions. The HTBI primer set was used in a first-round RT-PCR of the TCR CDR3. TCRdb recomputed calls from the multiplex PCR reads with MiXCR, one row per CDR3 protein. The sample holds about 540,000 distinct CDR3 sequences, 46% seen once. Uncontrolled infection, other autoimmune disease, pregnancy or lactation disqualified patients from enrolment. Thyroid ultrasound and orbital computed tomography, with clinical symptoms and serum thyroxine and TRAb, informed diagnoses. These data come from a study of T cells in Graves' hyperthyroidism and ophthalmopathy. Study-level findings and limits: Blood samples included most of the expanded thyroid clonotypes exceeding 0.001.

Germline lookup yields CDR1 MNHEY and CDR2 SVGAGI. This CDR3 has 14 amino acids. Trimming stripped 10 bases from V and 3 bases from J, with 15 bases between. This chain links TRBV6-5 with TRBJ2-2, with D possibly TRBD2 on 5 matching bases. This receptor was obtained from a woman younger than 30 with Graves' hyperthyroidism. The specimen sequenced was peripheral blood or thyroid tissue (not recorded which). This CDR3 is CATLASSYTGELFF. CDR3 nucleotides: TGTGCCACCTTGGCTAGCAGTTACACCGGGGAGCTGTTTTTT.